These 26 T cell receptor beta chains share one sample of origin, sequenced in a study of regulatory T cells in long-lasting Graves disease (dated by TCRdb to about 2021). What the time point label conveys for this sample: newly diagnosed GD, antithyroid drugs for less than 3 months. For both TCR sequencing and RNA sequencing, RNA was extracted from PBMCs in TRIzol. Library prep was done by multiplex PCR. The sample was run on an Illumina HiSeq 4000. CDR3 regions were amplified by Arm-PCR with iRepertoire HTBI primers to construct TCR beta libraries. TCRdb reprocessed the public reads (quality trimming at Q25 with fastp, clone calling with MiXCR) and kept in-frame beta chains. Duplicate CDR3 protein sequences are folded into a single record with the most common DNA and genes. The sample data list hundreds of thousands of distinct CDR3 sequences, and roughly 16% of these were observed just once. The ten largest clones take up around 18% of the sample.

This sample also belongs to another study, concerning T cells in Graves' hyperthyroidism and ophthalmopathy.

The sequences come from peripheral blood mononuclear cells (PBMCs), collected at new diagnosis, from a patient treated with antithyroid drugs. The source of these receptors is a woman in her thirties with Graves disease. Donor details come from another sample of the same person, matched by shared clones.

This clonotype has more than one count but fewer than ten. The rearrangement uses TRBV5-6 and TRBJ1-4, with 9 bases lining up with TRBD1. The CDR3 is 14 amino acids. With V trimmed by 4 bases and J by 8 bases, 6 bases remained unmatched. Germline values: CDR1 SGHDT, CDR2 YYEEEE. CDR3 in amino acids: CASSRDRDLEKLFF. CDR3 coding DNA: TGTGCCAGCAGCCGGGACAGGGACTTGGAAAAACTGTTTTTT.

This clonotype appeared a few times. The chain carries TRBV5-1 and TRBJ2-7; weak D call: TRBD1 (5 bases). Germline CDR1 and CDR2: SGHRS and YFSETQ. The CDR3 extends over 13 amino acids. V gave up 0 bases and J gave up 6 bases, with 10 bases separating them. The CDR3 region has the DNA TGCGCCAGCAGCTTGGAAGGGGATATCGAGCAGTACTTC. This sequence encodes CASSLEGDIEQYF.

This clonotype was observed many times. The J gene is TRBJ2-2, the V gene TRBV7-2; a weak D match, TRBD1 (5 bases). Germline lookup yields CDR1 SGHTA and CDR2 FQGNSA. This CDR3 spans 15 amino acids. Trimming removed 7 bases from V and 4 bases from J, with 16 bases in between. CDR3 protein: CASTQGLSGTGELFF. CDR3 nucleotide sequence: TGTGCCAGCACCCAGGGCCTGTCAGGCACCGGGGAGCTGTTTTTT.

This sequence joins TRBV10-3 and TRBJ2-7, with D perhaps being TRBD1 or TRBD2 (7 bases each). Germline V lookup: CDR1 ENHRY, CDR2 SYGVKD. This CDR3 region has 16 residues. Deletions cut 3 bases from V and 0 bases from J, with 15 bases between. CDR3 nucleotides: TGTGCCATCAGTGAAAGGGGAGGGGGCCACTCCTACGAGCAGTACTTC. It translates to CAISERGGGHSYEQYF.

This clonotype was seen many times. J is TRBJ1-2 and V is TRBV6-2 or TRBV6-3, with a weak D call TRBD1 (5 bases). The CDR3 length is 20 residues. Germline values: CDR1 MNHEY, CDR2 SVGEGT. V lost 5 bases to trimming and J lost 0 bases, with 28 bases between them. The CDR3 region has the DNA TGTGCCAGCAGTGATCTCGACTTGCGAGCCTCGGGACCCACTAACTATGGCTACACCTTC. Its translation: CASSDLDLRASGPTNYGYTF.

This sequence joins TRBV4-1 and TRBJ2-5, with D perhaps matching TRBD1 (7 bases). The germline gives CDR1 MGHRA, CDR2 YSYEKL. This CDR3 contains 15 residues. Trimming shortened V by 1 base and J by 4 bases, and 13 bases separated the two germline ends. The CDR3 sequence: CASSQGGGGRETQYF. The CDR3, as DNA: TGCGCCAGCAGCCAAGGAGGAGGGGGCCGAGAGACCCAGTACTTC.

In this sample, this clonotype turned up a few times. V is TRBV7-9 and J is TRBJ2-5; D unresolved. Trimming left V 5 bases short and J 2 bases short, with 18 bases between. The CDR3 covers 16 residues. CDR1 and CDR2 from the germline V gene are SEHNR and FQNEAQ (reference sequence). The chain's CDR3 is CASSRPVLSSQETQYF. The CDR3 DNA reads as TGTGCCAGCAGCCGGCCCGTTTTGAGTAGTCAAGAGACCCAGTACTTC.

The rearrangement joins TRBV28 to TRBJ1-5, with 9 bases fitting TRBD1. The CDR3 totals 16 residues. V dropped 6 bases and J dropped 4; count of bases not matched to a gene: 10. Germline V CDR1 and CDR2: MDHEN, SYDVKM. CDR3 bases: TGTGCCAGCAGCCCATCTTCCGGGACAGGGAATCAGCCCCAGCATTTT. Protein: CASSPSSGTGNQPQHF.

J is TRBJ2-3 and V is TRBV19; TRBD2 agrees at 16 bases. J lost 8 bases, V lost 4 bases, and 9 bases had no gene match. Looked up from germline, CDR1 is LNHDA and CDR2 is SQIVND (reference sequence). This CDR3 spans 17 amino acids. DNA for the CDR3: TGTGCCAGTAGTACGGGACTAGCGGGAGGGCCTTTTTCTACGCAGTATTTT. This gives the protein CASSTGLAGGPFSTQYF.

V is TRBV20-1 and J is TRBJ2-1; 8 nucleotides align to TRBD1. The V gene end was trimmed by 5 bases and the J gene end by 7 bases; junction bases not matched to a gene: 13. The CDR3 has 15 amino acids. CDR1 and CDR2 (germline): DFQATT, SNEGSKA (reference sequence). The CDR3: CSAPTGELQLNEQFF. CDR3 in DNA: TGCAGTGCTCCGACAGGGGAGCTGCAGTTGAATGAGCAGTTCTTC.

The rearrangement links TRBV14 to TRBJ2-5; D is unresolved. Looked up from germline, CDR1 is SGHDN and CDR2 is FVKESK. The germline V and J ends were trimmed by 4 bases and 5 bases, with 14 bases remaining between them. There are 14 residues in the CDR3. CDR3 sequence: CASSRSRTMETQYF. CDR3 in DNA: TGTGCCAGCAGCCGTAGCCGAACAATGGAGACCCAGTACTTC.

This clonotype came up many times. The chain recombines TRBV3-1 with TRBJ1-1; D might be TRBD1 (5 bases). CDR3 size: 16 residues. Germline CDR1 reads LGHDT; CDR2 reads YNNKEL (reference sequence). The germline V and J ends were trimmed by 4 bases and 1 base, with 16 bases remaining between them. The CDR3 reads CASSPRTRGANTEAFF. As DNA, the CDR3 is TGTGCCAGCAGCCCTCGCACGCGGGGCGCGAACACTGAAGCTTTCTTT.

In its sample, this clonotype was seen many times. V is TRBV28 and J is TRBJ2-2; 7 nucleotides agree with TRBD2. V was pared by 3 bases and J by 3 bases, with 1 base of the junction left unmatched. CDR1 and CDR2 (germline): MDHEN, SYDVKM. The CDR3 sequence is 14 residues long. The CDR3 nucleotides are TGTGCCAGCAGTTTTCTAGCGGACACCGGGGAGCTGTTTTTT. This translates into CASSFLADTGELFF.

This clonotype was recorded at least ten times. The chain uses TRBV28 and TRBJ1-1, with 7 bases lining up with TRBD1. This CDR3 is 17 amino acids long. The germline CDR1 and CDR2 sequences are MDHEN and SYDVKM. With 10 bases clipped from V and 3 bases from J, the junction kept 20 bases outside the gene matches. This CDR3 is CATKGVWGDRVYTEAFF. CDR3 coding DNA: TGTGCCACTAAGGGGGTCTGGGGAGACAGGGTGTACACTGAAGCTTTCTTT.

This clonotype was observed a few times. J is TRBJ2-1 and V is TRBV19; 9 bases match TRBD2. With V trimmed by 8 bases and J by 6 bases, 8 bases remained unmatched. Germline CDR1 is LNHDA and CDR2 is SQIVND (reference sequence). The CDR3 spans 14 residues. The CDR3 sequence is CASYSGTSSNEQFF. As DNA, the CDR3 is TGTGCCAGTTATTCCGGGACTAGCAGCAATGAGCAGTTCTTC.

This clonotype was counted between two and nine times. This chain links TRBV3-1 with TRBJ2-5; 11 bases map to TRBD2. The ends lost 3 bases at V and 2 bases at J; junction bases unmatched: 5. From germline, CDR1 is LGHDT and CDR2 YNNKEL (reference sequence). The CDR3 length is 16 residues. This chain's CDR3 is CASSQGGTSGQETQYF. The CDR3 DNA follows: TGTGCCAGCAGCCAGGGAGGGACTAGCGGACAAGAGACCCAGTACTTC.

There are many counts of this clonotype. The CDR3 DNA reads as TGTGCCAGCAGTGAAGAGGGGACTAGGGGGGCCGGGGAGCTGTTTTTT. Its protein product is CASSEEGTRGAGELFF. The chain links TRBV6-1 to TRBJ2-2, with 8 positions matching TRBD2. This CDR3 is 16 amino acids long. Germline CDR1 reads MNHNS; CDR2 reads SASEGT. V was clipped by 1 base and J by 6 bases; unmatched bases: 7.

The DNA for the CDR3 is TGCGCCAGCAGCCTGACAACAGGGGACGGGGCCAACGTCCTGACTTTC. Translated, it gives CASSLTTGDGANVLTF. This chain joins TRBV4-3 and TRBJ2-6; 7 nucleotides match TRBD1. Germline CDR1 LGHNA, CDR2 YSLEER. The CDR3 extends over 16 amino acids. After removal of 4 bases from V and 4 bases from J, the junction contained 7 bases not matched to a gene.

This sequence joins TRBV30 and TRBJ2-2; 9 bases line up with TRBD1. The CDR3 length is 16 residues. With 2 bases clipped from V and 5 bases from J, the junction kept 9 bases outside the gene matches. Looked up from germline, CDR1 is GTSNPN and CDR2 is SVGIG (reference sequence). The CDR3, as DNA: TGTGCCTGGAGTATAAGGACAGGGGTGGGAACCGGGGAGCTGTTTTTT. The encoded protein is CAWSIRTGVGTGELFF.

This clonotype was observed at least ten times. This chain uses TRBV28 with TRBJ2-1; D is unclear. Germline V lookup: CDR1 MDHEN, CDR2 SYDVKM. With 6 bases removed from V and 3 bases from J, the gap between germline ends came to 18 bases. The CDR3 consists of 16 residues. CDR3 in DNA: TGTGCCAGCAGAAAAGGGCCAGGTCCTATCTACAATGAGCAGTTCTTC. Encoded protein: CASRKGPGPIYNEQFF.

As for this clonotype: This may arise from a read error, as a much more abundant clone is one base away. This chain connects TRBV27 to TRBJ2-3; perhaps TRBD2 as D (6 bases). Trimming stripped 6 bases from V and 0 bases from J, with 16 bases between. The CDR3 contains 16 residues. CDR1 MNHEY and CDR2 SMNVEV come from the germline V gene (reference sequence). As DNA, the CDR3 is TGTGCCAGCAGACCCCTAGCGCCGCTGAGCACAGATACGCAGTATTTT. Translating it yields CASRPLAPLSTDTQYF.

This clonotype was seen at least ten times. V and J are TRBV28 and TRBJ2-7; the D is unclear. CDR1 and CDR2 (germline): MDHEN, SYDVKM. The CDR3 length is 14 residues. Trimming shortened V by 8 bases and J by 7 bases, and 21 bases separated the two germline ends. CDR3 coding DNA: TGTGCCAGCTCTGCCACTAACGTACCTCCTGAGCAGTACTTC. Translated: CASSATNVPPEQYF.

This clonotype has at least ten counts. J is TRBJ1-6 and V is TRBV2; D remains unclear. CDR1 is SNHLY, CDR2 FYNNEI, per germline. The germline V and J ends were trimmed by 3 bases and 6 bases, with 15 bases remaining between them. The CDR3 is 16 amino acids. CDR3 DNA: TGTGCCAGCAGTGAGAGCGCTTCAGCCATTAATTCACCCCTCCACTTT. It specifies CASSESASAINSPLHF.

CDR3 nucleotides: TGTGCCAGCTCACGAAGCGAGACCGTAAGGGTCTCTTATGGCTACACCTTC. It encodes CASSRSETVRVSYGYTF. This chain joins TRBV18 and TRBJ1-2; no reliable D call. Germline V CDR1 and CDR2: KGHSH, LQKENI. Trimming removed 4 bases from V and 5 bases from J, with 23 bases in between. The CDR3 is 17 residues long.

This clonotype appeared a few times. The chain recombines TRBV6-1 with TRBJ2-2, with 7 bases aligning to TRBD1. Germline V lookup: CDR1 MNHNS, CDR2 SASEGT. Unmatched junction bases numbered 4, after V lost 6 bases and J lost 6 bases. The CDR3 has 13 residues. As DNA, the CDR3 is TGTGCCAGCAGCGGAACAGGGGCCGGGGAGCTGTTTTTT. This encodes CASSGTGAGELFF.

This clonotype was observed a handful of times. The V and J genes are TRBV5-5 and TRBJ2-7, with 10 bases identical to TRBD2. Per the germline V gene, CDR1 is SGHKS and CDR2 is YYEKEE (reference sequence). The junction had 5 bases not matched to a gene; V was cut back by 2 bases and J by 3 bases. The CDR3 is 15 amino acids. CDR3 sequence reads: CASSFTGLAYYEQYF. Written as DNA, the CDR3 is TGTGCCAGCAGCTTTACGGGACTAGCGTACTACGAGCAGTACTTC.